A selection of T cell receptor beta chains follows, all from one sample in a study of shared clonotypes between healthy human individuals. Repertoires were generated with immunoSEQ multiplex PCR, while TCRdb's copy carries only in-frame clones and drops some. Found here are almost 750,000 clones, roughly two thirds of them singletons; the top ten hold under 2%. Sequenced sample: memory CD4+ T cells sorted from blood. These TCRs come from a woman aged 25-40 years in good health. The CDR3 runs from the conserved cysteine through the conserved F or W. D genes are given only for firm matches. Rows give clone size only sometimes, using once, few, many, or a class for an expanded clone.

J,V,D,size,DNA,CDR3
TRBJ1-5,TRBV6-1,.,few,TGTGCCAGCAGGGCCACAGGAAATAGCAATCAGCCCCAGCATTTT,CASRATGNSNQPQHF
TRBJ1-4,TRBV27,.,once,TGTGCCAGCAGTTTGGGTTGGGGGGTAAGGGGCGAAAAACTGTTTTTT,CASSLGWGVRGEKLFF
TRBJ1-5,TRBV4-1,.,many,TGCGCCAGCAGCCAGGAACATAGCAATCAGCCCCAGCATTTT,CASSQEHSNQPQHF
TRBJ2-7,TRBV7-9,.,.,TGTGCCAGCAGCTTAGATCTAGTGCCCTACGAGCAGTACTTC,CASSLDLVPYEQYF
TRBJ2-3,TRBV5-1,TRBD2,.,TGCGCCAGCCACCTTTATGCGGGAGCGGCAGATACGCAGTATTTT,CASHLYAGAADTQYF
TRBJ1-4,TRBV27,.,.,TGTGCCAGCAGTCCCCATACCCGGGGGGGAAAACTGTTTTTT,CASSPHTRGGKLFF
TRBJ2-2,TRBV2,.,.,TGTGCCAGCAGTGGGACAGTGAACACCGGGGAGCTGTTTTTT,CASSGTVNTGELFF
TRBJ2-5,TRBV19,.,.,TGTGCCAGTAGTTTCCTGGGGCAGCAACAAGAGACCCAGTACTTC,CASSFLGQQQETQYF
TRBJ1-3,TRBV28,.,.,TGTGCCAGGGAACCCCCTCTGCCCCCGGGGTTGCGGAACACCATATATTTT,CAREPPLPPGLRNTIYF
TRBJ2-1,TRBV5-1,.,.,TGCGCCAGCAGCGGCGCCCTACCGGGCGGGTACAATGAGCAGTTCTTC,CASSGALPGGYNEQFF
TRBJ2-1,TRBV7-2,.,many,TGTGCCAGCACCAGGGATTTCTCCTACAATGAGCAGTTCTTC,CASTRDFSYNEQFF
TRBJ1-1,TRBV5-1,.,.,TGCGCCAGCAGCAAACAGGCCCGGAACACTGAAGCTTTCTTT,CASSKQARNTEAFF
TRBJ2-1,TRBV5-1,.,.,TGCGCCAGCAGCCCCTTGCTGAACAATGAGCAGTTCTTC,CASSPLLNNEQFF
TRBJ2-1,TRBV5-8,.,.,TGTGCCAGCAGCTTGGGCCGAAGCTCCTACAATGAGCAGTTCTTC,CASSLGRSSYNEQFF
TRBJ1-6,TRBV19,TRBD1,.,TGTGCCAGTAGCCTATCCGACAGGGGGCGAAGGGTTCCCAATTCACCCCTCCACTTT,CASSLSDRGRRVPNSPLHF
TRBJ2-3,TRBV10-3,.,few,TGTGCCACCGGGACTAGCACAGATACGCAGTATTTT,CATGTSTDTQYF
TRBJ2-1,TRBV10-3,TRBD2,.,TGTGCCATCAGAGACATAGAGGCGGGGGTCACTGAGCAGTTCTTC,CAIRDIEAGVTEQFF
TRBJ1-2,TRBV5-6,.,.,TGTGCCAGCAGCTTCGGAGAGCTTGCCATTAACTATGGCTACACCTTC,CASSFGELAINYGYTF
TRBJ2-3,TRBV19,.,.,TGTGCCAGTAGGTACGGCGGAAGCACAGATACGCAGTATTTT,CASRYGGSTDTQYF
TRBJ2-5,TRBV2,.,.,TGTGCCAGCAGTCTATCCTCACCTCAAACCCAAGAGACCCAGTACTTC,CASSLSSPQTQETQYF
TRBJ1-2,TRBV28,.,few,TGTGCCAGCAGCTACCCACAGGGCGGCTATGGCTACACCTTC,CASSYPQGGYGYTF
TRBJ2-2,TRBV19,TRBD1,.,TGTGCCAGTAGTGTGAGACAGGGGCCGGCCGGGGAGCTGTTTTTT,CASSVRQGPAGELFF
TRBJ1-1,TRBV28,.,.,TGTGCCAGCAGTTTCGTTCTTGGCAGCTTCATGAACACTGAAGCTTTCTTT,CASSFVLGSFMNTEAFF
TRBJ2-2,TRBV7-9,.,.,TGTGCCAGCAGCCCAGACTCGGGACGGGAAACCGGGGAGCTGTTTTTT,CASSPDSGRETGELFF
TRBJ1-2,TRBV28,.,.,TGTGCCAGCAGTTTAGCATTCGGGCAGCTGAAAAGCTACACCTTC,CASSLAFGQLKSYTF
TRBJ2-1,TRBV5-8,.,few,TGTGCCAGCAGCCAAGTTGGGAGCTCCTACAATGAGCAGTTCTTC,CASSQVGSSYNEQFF
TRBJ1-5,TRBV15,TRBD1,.,TGTGCCACCAGCACGATTGACAGGGACAATCAGCCCCAGCATTTT,CATSTIDRDNQPQHF
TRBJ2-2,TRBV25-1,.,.,TGTGCCAGCAGTGAGACCTACGGGGAGCTGTTTTTT,CASSETYGELFF
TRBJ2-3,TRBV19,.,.,TGTGCCAGTAGCGACCAACACACAGATACGCAGTATTTT,CASSDQHTDTQYF
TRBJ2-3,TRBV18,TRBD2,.,TGTGCCAGCTCACCACCGACTCCTAGCGGACTCACAGATACGCAGTATTTT,CASSPPTPSGLTDTQYF
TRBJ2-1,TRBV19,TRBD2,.,TGTGCCAGTAGTATAGGAAGCGGGAGGAGCTCCTACAATGAGCAGTTCTTC,CASSIGSGRSSYNEQFF
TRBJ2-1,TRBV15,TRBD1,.,TGTGCCACCAGCAGAGACCGGGACAGCTCCTACAATGAGCAGTTCTTC,CATSRDRDSSYNEQFF
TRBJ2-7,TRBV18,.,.,TGTGCCAGCTCACCTCCGGGACCCTACTACGAGCAGTACTTC,CASSPPGPYYEQYF
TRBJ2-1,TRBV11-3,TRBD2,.,TGTGCCAGCAGCCCGACTAGCGGGAGAATCCATGAGCAGTTCTTC,CASSPTSGRIHEQFF
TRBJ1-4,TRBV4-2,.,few,TGTGCCAGCAGCCAAGACTCGGGAGTTAAAAATGAAAAACTGTTTTTT,CASSQDSGVKNEKLFF
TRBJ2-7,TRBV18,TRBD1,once,TGTGCCAGCTCACCACCTCCTTCGGGACAGGGACGCGAGCAGTACTTC,CASSPPPSGQGREQYF
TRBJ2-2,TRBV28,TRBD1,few,TGTGCCAGCACCCCCGGGACAGGGGATGTCGGGGAGCTGTTTTTT,CASTPGTGDVGELFF
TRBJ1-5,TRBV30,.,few,TGTGCCTGGAGTTTGGGGATTAGCAATCAGCCCCAGCATTTT,CAWSLGISNQPQHF
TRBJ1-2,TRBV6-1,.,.,TGTGCCAGCAGAGCAGGGGGCTACACCTTC,CASRAGGYTF
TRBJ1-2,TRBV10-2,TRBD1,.,TGCGCCAGCAGTGAGTCTACAGGGGCCTATGGCTACACCTTC,CASSESTGAYGYTF
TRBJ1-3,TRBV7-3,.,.,TGTGCCAGCAGCTTAACTGCGGGGGGCTCTGGAAACACCATATATTTT,CASSLTAGGSGNTIYF
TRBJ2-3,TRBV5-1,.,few,TGCGCCAGCAGCTTGGACGGTGATTGGATCCGCACAGATACGCAGTATTTT,CASSLDGDWIRTDTQYF
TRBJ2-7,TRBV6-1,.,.,TGTGCCAGCAGTGACTCAGAGGGGGGGTCCTACGAGCAGTACTTC,CASSDSEGGSYEQYF
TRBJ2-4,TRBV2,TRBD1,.,TGTGCCAGAAGACAGGGAAGTATTCAGTACTTC,CARRQGSIQYF
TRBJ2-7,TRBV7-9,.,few,TGTGCCAGCAGCCAAGACTACTCCTACGAGCAGTACTTC,CASSQDYSYEQYF
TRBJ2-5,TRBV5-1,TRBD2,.,TGCGCCAGCAGCGCGGGACTAGCATTCAAAGAGACCCAGTACTTC,CASSAGLAFKETQYF
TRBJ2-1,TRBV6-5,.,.,TGTGCCAGCAGTTATGGGCGCAGAGTCTCCTACAATGAGCAGTTCTTC,CASSYGRRVSYNEQFF